Below are 3 T cell receptor beta chains sequenced from a single sample in a study of long-term antiretroviral therapy in people with HIV. Run at survey level, the immunoSEQ assay was version v3.0. Here immunoSEQ multiplex PCR was the method, and the copy in TCRdb shows in-frame clones only, minus some. This sample has over 15,000 clones, with approximately 80% found just once. The sequenced sample was unsorted PBMCs, obtained 0.2 years after starting antiretroviral therapy. All receptors come from a woman aged 40 to 55 with HIV.

The rearrangement links TRBV6-1 to TRBJ2-3; D call uncertain. This CDR3 comprises 13 residues. CDR1 and CDR2 from the germline V gene are MNHNS and SASEGT. Trimming cost V 4 bases and J 2 bases, with 7 bases left between them. The CDR3 sequence: CASSVEDTDTQYF. The CDR3 nucleotides read TGTGCCAGCAGTGTTGAGGACACAGATACGCAGTATTTT.

The J gene is TRBJ1-5, the V gene TRBV29-1; D unresolved. The germline gives CDR1 SQVTM, CDR2 ANQGSEA. The CDR3 length is 13 residues. The V gene lost 0 bases and the J gene lost 6 bases, with 9 bases spanning the gap. The CDR3 DNA reads as TGCAGCGTTGAAGAAAAGGTTGGTCAGCCCCAGCATTTT. Its protein is CSVEEKVGQPQHF. The whole variable domain, remainder taken from reference TRBV29-1 and TRBJ1-5, is SAVISQKPSRDICQRGTSLTIQCQVDSQVTMMFWYRQQPGQSLTLIATANQGSEATYESGFVIDKFPISRPNLTFSTLTVSNMSPEDSSIYLCSVEEKVGQPQHFGDGTRLSIL.

This chain uses TRBV2 with TRBJ2-7, with TRBD1 as a possible D gene (5 bases). This CDR3 contains 14 residues. Germline V gene lookup returns CDR1 SNHLY and CDR2 FYNNEI. Trimming stripped 3 bases from V and 4 bases from J, with 13 bases between. This CDR3 is CASSDRGSRYEQYF. CDR3 DNA: TGTGCCAGCAGTGATAGGGGCAGCCGATACGAGCAGTACTTC.